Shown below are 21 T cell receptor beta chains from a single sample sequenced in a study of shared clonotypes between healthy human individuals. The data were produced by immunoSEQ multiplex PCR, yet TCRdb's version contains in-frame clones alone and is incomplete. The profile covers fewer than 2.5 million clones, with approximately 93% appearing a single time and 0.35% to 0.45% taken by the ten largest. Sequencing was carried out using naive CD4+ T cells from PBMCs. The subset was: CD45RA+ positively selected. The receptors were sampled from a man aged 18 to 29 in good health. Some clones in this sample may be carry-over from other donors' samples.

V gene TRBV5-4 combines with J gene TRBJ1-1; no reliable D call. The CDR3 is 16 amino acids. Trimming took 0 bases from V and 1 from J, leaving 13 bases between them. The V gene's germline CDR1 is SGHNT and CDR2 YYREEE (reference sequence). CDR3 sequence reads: CASSLGPGTWNTEAFF. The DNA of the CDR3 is TGTGCCAGCAGCTTGGGTCCCGGAACGTGGAACACTGAAGCTTTCTTT.

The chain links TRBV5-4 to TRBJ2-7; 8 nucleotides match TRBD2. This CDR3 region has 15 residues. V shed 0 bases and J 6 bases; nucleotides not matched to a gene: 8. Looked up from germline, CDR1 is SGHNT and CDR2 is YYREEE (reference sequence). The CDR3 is CASSLGGTSLSEQYF. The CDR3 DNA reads TGTGCCAGCAGCTTGGGCGGGACTAGTTTATCCGAGCAGTACTTC.

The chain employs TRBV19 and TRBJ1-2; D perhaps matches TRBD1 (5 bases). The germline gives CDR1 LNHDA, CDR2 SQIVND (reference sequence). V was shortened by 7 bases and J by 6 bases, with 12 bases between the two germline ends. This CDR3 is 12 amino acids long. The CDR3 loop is CASIKQVDGYTF. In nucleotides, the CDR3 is TGTGCCAGTATAAAACAGGTGGATGGCTACACCTTC.

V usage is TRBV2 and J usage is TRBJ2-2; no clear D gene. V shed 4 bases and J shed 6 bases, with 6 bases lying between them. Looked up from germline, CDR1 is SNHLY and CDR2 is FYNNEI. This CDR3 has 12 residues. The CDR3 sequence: CASSAYPGELFF. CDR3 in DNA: TGTGCCAGCAGTGCCTACCCCGGGGAGCTGTTTTTT.

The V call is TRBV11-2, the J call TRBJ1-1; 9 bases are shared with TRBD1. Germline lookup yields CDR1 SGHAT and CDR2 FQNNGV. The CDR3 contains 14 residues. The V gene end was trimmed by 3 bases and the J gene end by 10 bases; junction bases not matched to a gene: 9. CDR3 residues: CASSFRTGEEGAFF. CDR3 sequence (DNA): TGTGCCAGCAGCTTCCGGACAGGGGAAGAGGGAGCTTTCTTT.

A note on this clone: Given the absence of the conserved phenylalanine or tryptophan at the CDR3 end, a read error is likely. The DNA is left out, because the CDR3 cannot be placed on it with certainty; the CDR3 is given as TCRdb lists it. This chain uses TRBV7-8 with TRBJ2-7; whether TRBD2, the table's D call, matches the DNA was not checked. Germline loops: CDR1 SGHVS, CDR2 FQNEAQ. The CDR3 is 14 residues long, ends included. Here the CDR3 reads CASSPGLAGGAIIL.

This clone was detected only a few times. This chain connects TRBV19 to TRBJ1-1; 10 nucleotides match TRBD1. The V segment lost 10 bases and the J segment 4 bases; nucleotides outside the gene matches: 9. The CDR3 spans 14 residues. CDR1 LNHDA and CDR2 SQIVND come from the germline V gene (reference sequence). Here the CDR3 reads CATWDRGGRTEAFF. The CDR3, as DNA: TGTGCCACTTGGGACAGGGGAGGACGCACTGAAGCTTTCTTT.

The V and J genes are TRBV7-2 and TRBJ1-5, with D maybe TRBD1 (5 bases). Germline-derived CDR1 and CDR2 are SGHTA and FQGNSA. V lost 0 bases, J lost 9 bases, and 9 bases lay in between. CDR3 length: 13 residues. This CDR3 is CASSLARDGPQHF. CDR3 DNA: TGTGCCAGCAGCTTAGCGCGGGACGGGCCCCAGCATTTT.

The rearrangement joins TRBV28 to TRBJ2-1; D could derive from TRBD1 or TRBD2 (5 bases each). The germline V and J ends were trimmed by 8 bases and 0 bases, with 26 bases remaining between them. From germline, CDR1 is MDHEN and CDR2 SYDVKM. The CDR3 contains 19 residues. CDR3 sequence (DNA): TGTGCCAGCCGTCCCCCCCAGGGAGCTAGACAGAGCTCCTACAATGAGCAGTTCTTC. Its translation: CASRPPQGARQSSYNEQFF.

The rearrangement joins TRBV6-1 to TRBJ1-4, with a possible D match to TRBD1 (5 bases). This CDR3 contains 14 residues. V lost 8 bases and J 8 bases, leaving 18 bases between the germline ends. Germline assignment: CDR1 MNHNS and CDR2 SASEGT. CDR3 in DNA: TGTGCCAGCCGGGAGGGGAGGGGAGGAGAAAAACTGTTTTTT. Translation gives CASREGRGGEKLFF.

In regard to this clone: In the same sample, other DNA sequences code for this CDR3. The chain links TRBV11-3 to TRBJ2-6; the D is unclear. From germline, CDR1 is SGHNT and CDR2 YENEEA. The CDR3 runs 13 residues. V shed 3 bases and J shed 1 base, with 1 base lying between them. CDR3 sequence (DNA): TGTGCCAGCAGCTTGTCTGGGGCCAACGTCCTGACTTTC. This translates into CASSLSGANVLTF.

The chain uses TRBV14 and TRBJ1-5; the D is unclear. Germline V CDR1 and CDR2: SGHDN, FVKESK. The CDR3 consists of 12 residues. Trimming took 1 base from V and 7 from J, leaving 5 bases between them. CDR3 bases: TGTGCCAGCAGCCAAGGGCCCCAGCCCCAGCATTTT. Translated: CASSQGPQPQHF.

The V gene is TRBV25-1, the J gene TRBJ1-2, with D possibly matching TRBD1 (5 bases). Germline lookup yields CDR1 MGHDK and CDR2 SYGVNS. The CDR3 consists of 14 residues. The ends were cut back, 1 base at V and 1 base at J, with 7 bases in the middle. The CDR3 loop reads CASSEWGGNYGYTF. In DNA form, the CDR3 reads TGTGCCAGCAGTGAATGGGGGGGTAACTATGGCTACACCTTC.

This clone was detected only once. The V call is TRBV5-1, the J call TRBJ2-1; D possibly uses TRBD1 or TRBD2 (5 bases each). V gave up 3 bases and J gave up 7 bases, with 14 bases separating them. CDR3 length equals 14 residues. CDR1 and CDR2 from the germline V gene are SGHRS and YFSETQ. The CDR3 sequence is CASSYGQGENEQFF. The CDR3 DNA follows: TGCGCCAGCAGCTATGGCCAAGGGGAGAATGAGCAGTTCTTC.

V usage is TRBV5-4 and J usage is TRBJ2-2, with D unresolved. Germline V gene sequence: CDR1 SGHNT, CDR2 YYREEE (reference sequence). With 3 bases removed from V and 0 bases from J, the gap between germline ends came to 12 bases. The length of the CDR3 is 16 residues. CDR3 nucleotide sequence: TGTGCCAGCAGCTCCTGGTTGCAAACGAACACCGGGGAGCTGTTTTTT. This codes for CASSSWLQTNTGELFF.

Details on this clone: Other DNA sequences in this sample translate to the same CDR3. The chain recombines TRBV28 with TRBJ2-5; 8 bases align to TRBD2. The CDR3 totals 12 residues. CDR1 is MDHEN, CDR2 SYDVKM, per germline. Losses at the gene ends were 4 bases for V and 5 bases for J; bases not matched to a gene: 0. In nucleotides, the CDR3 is TGTGCCAGCAGTTCGGGGGGGGAGACCCAGTACTTC. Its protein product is CASSSGGETQYF.

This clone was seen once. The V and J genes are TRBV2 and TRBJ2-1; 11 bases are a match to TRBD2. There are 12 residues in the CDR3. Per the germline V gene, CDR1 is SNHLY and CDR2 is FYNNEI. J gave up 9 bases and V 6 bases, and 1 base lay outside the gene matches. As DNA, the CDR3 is TGTGCCAGCAGACTAGCGGGAGTTGAGCAGTTCTTC. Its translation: CASRLAGVEQFF.

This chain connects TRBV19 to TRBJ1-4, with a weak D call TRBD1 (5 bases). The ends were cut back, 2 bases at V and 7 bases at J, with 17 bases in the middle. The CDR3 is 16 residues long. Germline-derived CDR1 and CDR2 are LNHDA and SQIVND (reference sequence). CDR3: CASSISPGATGEKLFF. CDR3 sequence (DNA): TGTGCCAGTAGTATAAGCCCCGGGGCGACGGGTGAAAAACTGTTTTTT.

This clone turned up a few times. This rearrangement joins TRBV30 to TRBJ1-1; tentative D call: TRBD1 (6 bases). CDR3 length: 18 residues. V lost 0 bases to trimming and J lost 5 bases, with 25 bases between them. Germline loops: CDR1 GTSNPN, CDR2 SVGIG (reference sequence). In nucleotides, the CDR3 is TGTGCCTGGAGTGTCCCTCTCGGACTAATGAGACAGGTAACTGAAGCTTTCTTT. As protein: CAWSVPLGLMRQVTEAFF.

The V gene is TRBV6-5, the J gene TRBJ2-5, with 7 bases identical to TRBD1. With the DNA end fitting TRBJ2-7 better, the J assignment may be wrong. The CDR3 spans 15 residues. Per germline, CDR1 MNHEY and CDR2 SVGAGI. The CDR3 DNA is TGTGCCAGCAGTTACTCGAACAGGGGATCCTACGAGCAGTACTTC. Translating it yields CASSYSNRGSYEQYF.

The CDR3 loop is CASMSGSLGNEQFF. Written as DNA, the CDR3 is TGTGCCAGCATGAGCGGGAGCCTTGGGAATGAGCAGTTCTTC. This chain connects TRBV6-1 to TRBJ2-1; 8 bases line up with TRBD2. The germline CDR1 and CDR2 sequences are MNHNS and SASEGT. The CDR3 has 14 residues. V was clipped by 7 bases and J by 7 bases; unmatched bases: 9.